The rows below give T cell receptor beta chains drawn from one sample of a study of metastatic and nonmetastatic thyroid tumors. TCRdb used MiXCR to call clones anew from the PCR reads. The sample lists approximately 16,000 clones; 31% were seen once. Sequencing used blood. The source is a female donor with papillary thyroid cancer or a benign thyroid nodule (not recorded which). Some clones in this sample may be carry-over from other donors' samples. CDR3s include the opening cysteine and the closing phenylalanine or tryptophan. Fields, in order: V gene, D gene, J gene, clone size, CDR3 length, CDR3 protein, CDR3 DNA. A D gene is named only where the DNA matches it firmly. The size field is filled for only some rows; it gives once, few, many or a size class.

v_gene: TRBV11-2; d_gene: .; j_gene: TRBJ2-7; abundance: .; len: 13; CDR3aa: CASTISVSYEQYF; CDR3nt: TGTGCCAGCACAATATCCGTTTCCTACGAGCAGTACTTC
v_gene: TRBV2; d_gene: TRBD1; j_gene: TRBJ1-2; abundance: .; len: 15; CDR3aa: CASSELRGPFRGYTF; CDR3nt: TGTGCCAGCAGTGAACTCAGGGGGCCCTTTAGAGGCTACACCTTC
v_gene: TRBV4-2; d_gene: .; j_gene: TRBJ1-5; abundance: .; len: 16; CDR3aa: CASSQDYGYLNQPQHF; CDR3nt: TGTGCCAGCAGCCAAGACTACGGCTATCTCAATCAGCCCCAGCATTTT
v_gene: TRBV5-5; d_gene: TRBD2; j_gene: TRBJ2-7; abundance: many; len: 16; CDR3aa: CASSLAGGAGPYEQYF; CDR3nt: TGTGCCAGCAGCTTGGCCGGGGGGGCGGGGCCCTACGAGCAGTACTTC
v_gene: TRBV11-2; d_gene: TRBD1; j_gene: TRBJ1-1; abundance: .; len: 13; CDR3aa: CASSKGQYTEAFF; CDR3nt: TGTGCCAGCAGCAAGGGACAGTACACTGAAGCTTTCTTT
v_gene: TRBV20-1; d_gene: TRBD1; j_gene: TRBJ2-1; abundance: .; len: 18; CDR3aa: CSAPSSQGVWLNYNEQFF; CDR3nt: TGCAGTGCTCCATCATCGCAGGGGGTTTGGCTCAACTACAATGAGCAGTTCTTC
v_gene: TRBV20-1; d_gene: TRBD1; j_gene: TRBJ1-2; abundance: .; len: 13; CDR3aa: CSASDRVNYGYTF; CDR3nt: TGCAGTGCTAGTGACAGGGTGAACTATGGCTACACCTTC
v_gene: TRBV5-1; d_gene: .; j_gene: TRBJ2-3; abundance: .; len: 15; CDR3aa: CASSLEDRDTDTQYF; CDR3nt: TGCGCCAGCAGCTTAGAGGACAGAGACACAGATACGCAGTATTTT
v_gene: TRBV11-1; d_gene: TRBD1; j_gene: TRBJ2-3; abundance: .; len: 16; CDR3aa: CASSSSGTGHLDTQYF; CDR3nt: TGTGCCAGCAGCTCCTCCGGGACAGGGCATCTGGATACGCAGTATTTT
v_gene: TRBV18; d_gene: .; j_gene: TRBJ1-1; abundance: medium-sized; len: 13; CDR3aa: CASSRPGEGEAFF; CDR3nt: TGTGCCAGCTCCCGCCCCGGGGAGGGAGAAGCTTTCTTT
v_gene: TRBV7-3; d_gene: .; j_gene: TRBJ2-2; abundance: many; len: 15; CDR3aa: CASSQDGSNTGELFF; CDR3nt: TGTGCCAGCAGCCAAGACGGATCCAACACCGGGGAGCTGTTTTTT
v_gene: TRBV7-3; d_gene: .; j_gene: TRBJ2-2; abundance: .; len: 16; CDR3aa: CASSLLGSAGAGELFF; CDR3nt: TGTGCCAGCAGCTTATTGGGGTCGGCAGGGGCCGGTGAGCTGTTTTTT
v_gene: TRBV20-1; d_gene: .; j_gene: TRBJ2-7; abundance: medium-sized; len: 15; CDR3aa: CSARARYILTYEQYF; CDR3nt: TGCAGTGCTAGAGCTAGGTACATCCTTACCTACGAGCAGTACTTC
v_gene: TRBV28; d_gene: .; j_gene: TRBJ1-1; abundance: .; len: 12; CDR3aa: CASSQHGARSFF; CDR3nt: TGTGCCAGCAGTCAACATGGGGCCAGGTCTTTCTTT
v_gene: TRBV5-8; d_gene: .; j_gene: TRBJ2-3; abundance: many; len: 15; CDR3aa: CASSLGALVADTQYF; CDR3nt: TGTGCCAGCAGCCTGGGGGCCCTCGTCGCAGATACGCAGTATTTT
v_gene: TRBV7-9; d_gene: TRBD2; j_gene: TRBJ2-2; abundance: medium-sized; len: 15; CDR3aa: CASSSRGGETGELFF; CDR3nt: TGTGCCAGCAGCTCCCGGGGGGGGGAGACCGGGGAGCTGTTTTTT
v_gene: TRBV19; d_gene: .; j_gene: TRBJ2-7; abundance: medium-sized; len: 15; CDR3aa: CASSTTWSASYEQYF; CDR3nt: TGTGCCAGTAGTACGACGTGGAGTGCAAGCTACGAGCAGTACTTC
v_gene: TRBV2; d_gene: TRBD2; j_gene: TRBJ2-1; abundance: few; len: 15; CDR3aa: CASRVAGAGGHEQFF; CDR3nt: TGTGCCAGCAGGGTAGCGGGAGCGGGGGGCCATGAGCAGTTCTTC
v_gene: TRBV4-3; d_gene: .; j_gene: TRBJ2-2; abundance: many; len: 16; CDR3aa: CASSQEYRVNTGELFF; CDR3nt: TGCGCCAGCAGCCAAGAATACAGGGTGAACACCGGGGAGCTGTTTTTT
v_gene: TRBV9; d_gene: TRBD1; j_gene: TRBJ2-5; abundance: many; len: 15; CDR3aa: CASSVEGQGPETQYF; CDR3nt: TGTGCCAGCAGCGTAGAGGGACAGGGGCCCGAGACCCAGTACTTC
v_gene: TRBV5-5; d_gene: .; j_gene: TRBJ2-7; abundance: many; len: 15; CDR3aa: CASSLARGSNYEQYF; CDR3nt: TGTGCCAGCAGCTTGGCCCGGGGATCTAATTACGAGCAGTACTTC
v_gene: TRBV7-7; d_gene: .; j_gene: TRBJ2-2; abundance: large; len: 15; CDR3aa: CASSRDLSNTGELFF; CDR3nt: TGTGCCAGCAGCCGGGATCTATCCAACACCGGGGAGCTGTTTTTT
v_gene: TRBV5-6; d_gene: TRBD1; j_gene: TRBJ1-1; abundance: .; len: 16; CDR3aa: CATLSRGLNMNTEASF; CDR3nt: TGTGCCACCCTGTCCAGGGGGTTGAACATGAACACTGAAGCTTCCTTT
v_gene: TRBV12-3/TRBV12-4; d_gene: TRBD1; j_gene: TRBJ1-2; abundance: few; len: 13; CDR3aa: CASSADRGQGYTF; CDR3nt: TGTGCCAGCAGTGCAGACAGGGGGCAGGGCTACACCTTC
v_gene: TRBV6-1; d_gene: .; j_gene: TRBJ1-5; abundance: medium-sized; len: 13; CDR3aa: CASVPGTQQPQHF; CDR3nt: TGTGCCAGTGTACCGGGAACACAACAGCCCCAGCATTTT
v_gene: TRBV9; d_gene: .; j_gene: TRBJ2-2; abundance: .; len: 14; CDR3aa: CASSVVGSTGELFF; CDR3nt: TGTGCCAGCAGCGTAGTTGGTAGCACCGGGGAGCTGTTTTTT
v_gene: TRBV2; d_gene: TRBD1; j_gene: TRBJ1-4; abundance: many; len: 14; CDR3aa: CASSDRATNEKLLF; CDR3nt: TGTGCCAGCAGCGACAGGGCGACTAATGAAAAACTGCTTTTT
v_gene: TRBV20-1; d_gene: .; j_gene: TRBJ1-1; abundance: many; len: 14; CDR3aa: CSARVGVVVTEAFF; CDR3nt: TGCAGTGCTAGGGTGGGGGTAGTAGTCACTGAAGCTTTCTTT
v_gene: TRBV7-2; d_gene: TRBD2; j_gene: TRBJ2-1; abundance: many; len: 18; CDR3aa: CASSLPRLAGGVHNEQFF; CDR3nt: TGTGCCAGCAGCTTACCCCGACTAGCGGGGGGGGTCCACAATGAGCAGTTCTTC
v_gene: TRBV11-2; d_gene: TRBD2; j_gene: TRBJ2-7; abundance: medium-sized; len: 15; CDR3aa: CASSLVLAGSYEQYF; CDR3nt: TGTGCCAGCAGCTTAGTACTAGCGGGCTCCTACGAGCAGTACTTC
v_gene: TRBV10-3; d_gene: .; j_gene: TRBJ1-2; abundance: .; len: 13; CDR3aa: CAFMHSTVDVYTF; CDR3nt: TGTGCCTTCATGCATTCCACTGTTGATGTCTACACCTTC
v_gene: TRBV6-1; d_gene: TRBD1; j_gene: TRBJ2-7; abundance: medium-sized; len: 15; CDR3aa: CASSRPYGTGNEQYF; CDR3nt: TGTGCCAGCAGTCGCCCCTACGGGACAGGGAACGAGCAGTACTTC
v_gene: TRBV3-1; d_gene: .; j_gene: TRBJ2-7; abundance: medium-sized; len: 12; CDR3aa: CASSLGGGEQYF; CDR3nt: TGTGCCAGCAGCCTGGGAGGCGGGGAGCAGTACTTC
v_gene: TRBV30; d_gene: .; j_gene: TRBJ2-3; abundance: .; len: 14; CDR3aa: CAASQGRGTDTQYF; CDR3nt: TGTGCCGCTTCCCAGGGACGGGGCACAGATACGCAGTATTTT
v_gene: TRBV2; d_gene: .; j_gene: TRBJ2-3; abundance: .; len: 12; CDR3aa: CASSASTDTQYF; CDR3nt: TGTGCCAGCAGTGCTAGCACAGATACGCAGTATTTT
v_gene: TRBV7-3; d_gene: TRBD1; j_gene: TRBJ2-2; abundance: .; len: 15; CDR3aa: CASRQTGGGAGELFF; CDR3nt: TGTGCCAGCAGGCAGACAGGGGGCGGGGCCGGGGAGCTGTTTTTT
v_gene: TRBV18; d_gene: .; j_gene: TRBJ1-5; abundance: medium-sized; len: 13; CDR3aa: CASSTGSNQPQHF; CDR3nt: TGTGCCAGCTCAACAGGGAGCAATCAGCCCCAGCATTTT
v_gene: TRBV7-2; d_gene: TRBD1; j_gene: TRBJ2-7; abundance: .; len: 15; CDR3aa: CASSLVWTGRYEQYF; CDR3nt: TGTGCCAGCAGCTTAGTGTGGACAGGCCGCTACGAGCAGTACTTC
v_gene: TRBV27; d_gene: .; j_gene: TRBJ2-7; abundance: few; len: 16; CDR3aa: CASSPLGSILYYEQYF; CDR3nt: TGTGCCAGCAGTCCCTTGGGATCGATCCTCTATTACGAGCAGTACTTC
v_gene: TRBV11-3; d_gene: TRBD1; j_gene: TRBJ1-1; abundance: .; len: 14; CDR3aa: CASSRDRENTEAFF; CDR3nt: TGTGCCAGCAGCCGGGACAGGGAAAACACTGAAGCTTTCTTT
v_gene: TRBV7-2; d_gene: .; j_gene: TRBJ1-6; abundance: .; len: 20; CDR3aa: CASSFRGSLARSSYNSPLHF; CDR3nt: TGTGCCAGCAGCTTTAGGGGGTCACTAGCGCGGAGCTCCTATAATTCACCCCTCCACTTT
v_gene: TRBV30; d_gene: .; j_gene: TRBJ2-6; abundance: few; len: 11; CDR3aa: CAWSGANVLTF; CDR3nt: TGTGCCTGGTCTGGGGCCAACGTCCTGACTTTC
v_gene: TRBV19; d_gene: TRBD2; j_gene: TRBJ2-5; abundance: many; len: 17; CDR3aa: CASSLRLADPPSETQYF; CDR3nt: TGTGCCAGTAGTCTACGACTAGCGGATCCACCTTCGGAGACCCAGTACTTC
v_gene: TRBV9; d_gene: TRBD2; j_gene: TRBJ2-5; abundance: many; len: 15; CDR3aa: CASSAGGGQRETQYF; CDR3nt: TGTGCCAGCAGCGCGGGGGGTGGTCAGAGAGAGACCCAGTACTTC
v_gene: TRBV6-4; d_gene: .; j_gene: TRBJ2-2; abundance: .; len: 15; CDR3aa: CASSDWPDNTGELFF; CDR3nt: TGTGCCAGCAGTGATTGGCCAGACAACACCGGGGAGCTGTTTTTT
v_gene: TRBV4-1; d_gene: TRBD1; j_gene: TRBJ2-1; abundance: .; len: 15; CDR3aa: CASRPWDRELDEQFF; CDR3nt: TGCGCCAGCAGGCCCTGGGACAGGGAGTTGGATGAGCAGTTCTTC
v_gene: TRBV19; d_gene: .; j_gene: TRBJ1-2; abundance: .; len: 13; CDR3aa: CASSKTRGYGYTF; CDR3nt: TGTGCCAGTAGTAAGACCAGGGGCTATGGCTACACCTTC
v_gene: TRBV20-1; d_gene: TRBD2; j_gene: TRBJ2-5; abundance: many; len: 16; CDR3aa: CSARDRGTKGVETQYF; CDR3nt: TGCAGTGCTAGAGATCGAGGGACTAAGGGTGTGGAGACCCAGTACTTC
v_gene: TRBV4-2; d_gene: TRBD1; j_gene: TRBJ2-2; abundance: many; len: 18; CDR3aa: CASSQDWRQGKGTGELFF; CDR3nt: TGTGCCAGCAGCCAAGATTGGAGACAGGGAAAAGGGACCGGGGAGCTGTTTTTT
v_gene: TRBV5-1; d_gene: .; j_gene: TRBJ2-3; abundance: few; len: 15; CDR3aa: CASRPPQGIVDTQYF; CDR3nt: TGCGCCAGCAGACCCCCCCAGGGGATCGTAGATACGCAGTATTTT
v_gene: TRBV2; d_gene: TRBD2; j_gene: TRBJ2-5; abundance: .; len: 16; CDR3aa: CASRAPGAGGQETQYF; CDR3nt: TGTGCCAGCAGGGCACCAGGAGCGGGGGGCCAAGAGACACAGTACTTC
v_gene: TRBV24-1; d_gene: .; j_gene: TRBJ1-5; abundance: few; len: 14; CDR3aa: CATSDLDSNQPQHF; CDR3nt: TGTGCCACCAGTGACTTGGACAGCAATCAGCCCCAGCATTTT
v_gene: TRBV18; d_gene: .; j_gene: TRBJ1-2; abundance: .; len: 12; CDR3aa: CASSPGDNGYTF; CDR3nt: TGTGCCAGCTCACCAGGGGACAATGGCTACACCTTC
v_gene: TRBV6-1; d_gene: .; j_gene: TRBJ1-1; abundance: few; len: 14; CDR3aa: CASTFGTPGAEAFF; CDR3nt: TGTGCCAGTACTTTCGGGACACCCGGGGCTGAAGCTTTCTTT
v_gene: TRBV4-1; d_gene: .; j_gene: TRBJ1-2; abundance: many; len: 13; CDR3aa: CASSGVGGSGYTF; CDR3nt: TGCGCCAGCAGCGGAGTGGGTGGCAGTGGCTACACCTTC